The T cell receptor beta chain described here comes from a study of OX40 agonist ivuxolimab in advanced cancers. The V gene's germline CDR1 is SGDLS and CDR2 YYNGEE. The CDR3 totals 16 residues. Trimming cost V 0 bases and J 0 bases, with 10 bases left between them. TCRdb's copy holds only in-frame clones and misses some; the assay was immunoSEQ multiplex PCR. The sample contains 15,000 to 20,000 clones, around 65% of which appear only once. The receptor was isolated from an adult with an advanced solid tumor such as melanoma, head and neck, liver or kidney cancer. The J gene is TRBJ2-1, the V gene TRBV9, with D unclear. Sequencing was performed on CD4+ or CD8+ T cells sorted from blood, taken in a trial of the OX40 agonist ivuxolimab. CDR3 sequence (DNA): TGTGCCAGCAGCGTAGGGGTGGATAGCTCCTACAATGAGCAGTTCTTC. It is translated as CASSVGVDSSYNEQFF.